These T cell receptor beta chains were read from a single sample in a study of identical twins. TCRdb reprocessed the 5' RACE reads with MiXCR, giving one entry per CDR3 protein. The sample has some 560,000 distinct CDR3 sequences; nearly 10% are singletons. The same data also contributed to another study, on yellow fever vaccine responses in identical twins.

Material: PBMCs. The receptors derive from a woman aged 18-29 years in good health. CDR3s leave out the opening cysteine and the closing phenylalanine or tryptophan.

V gene | CDR3 protein
TRBV2 | ASSDRQSGANVLT
TRBV5-1 | ASSIPRDTHEQY
TRBV28 | ASSLGRGDTEAF
TRBV20-1 | SAGGHFANTGELF
TRBV2 | ASKSGGGTYEQY
TRBV2 | ASAQGAILNTEAF
TRBV28 | ATSGYEQY
TRBV15 | ATSVLRNMDTQY
TRBV20-1 | RGQGVASFITEAF
TRBV5-6 | ASSQSHRGQHYGYT
TRBV27 | ASSSGKGPYEQY
TRBV14 | ASSQQLGTQY
TRBV20-1 | SASPPSGNNEQF
TRBV20-1 | CARVLATRTFSGANVLT
TRBV7-9 | ASSLGQGETEAF